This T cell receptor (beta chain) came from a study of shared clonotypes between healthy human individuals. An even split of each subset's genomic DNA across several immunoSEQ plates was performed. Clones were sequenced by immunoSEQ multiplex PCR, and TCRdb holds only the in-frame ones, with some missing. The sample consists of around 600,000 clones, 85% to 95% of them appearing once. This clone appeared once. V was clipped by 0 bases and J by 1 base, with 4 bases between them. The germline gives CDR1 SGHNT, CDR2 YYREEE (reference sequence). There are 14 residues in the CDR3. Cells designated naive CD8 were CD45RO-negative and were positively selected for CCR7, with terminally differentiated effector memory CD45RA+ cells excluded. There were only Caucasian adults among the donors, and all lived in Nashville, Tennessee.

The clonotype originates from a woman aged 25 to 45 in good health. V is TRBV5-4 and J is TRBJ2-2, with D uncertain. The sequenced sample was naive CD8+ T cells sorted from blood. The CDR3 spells CASSLDRNTGELFF. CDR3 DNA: TGTGCCAGCAGCTTGGACAGGAACACCGGGGAGCTGTTTTTT.